Presented here are 9 T cell receptor beta chains from one specimen sequenced in a study of shared clonotypes between healthy human individuals. Profiled with immunoSEQ multiplex PCR; TCRdb holds only in-frame clones, not every one. This table has about 520,000 clones, roughly 80% appearing once. The sequencing input was PBMCs. Source of these receptors: a woman in her 40s in good health. Some clones in this sample may be carry-over from other donors' samples.

The V and J genes are TRBV30 and TRBJ2-3; 12 bases agree with TRBD2. Per germline, CDR1 GTSNPN and CDR2 SVGIG (reference sequence). The CDR3 sequence is 15 residues long. CDR3 in DNA: TGTGTTTTGCTAGCGGGAGGGCGGTCAGGGGATACGCAGTATTTT. Translating gives CVLLAGGRSGDTQYF. The variable domain in full, completed from reference TRBV30 and TRBJ2-3, reads SQTIHQWPATLVQPVGSPLSLECTVEGTSNPNLYWYRQAAGRGLQLLFYSVGIGQISSEVPQNLSASRPQDRQFILSSKKLLLSDSGFYLCVLLAGGRSGDTQYFGPGTRLTVL.

Of note for this clone: A far larger clone lies a single base away; this is likely a read error. The chain recombines TRBV29-1 with TRBJ2-1; TRBD2 matches at 8 bases. Germline CDR1 is SQVTM and CDR2 is ANQGSEA. V dropped 2 bases and J dropped 6; count of bases not matched to a gene: 9. CDR3 size: 15 residues. The DNA for the CDR3 is TGCAGCGTTGAACGACCGGGGGGGCTGATCAATGAGCAGTTCTTC. Protein: CSVERPGGLINEQFF.

As for this clone: It is likely a read error: a sequence one base away is far more abundant. Additional DNA sequences in this sample encode the identical CDR3. The rearrangement links TRBV6-6 to TRBJ2-3, with a tentative D call TRBD1 (5 bases). This CDR3 is 12 amino acids long. In germline, CDR1 is MNHNY, CDR2 SVGAGI (reference sequence). CDR3 sequence (DNA): TGTGCAAGCAGCCAGGGCTTTTTCACGCAGTATTTT. Residues: CASSQGFFTQYF.

This clone was detected only once. The V and J genes are TRBV6-1 and TRBJ2-3; D is undetermined. V dropped 10 bases and J dropped 1 base, with 9 bases sitting between them. In germline, CDR1 is MNHNS, CDR2 SASEGT. This CDR3 has 12 residues. The DNA of the CDR3 is TGTGCCACCCGGGCCGGCACAGATACGCAGTATTTT. It translates to CATRAGTDTQYF.

This clone has just a few counts. This CDR3 is also generated by other DNA sequences in the sample. The rearrangement joins TRBV9 to TRBJ1-1; D might be TRBD1 (5 bases). V was shortened by 1 base and J by 2 bases, with 6 bases between the two germline ends. CDR3 size: 13 residues. Germline V gene lookup returns CDR1 SGDLS and CDR2 YYNGEE. The CDR3 loop is CASSVQGNTEAFF. CDR3 in DNA: TGTGCCAGCAGCGTACAGGGAAACACTGAAGCTTTCTTT. Using reference TRBV9 and TRBJ1-1 for the parts outside the CDR3, the full variable domain is DSGVTQTPKHLITATGQRVTLRCSPRSGDLSVYWYQQSLDQGLQFLIQYYNGEERAKGNILERFSAQQFPDLHSELNLSSLELGDSALYFCASSVQGNTEAFFGQGTRLTVV.

The chain combines TRBV7-2 with TRBJ1-2; possibly TRBD1 for D (6 bases). Germline V gene data show CDR1 as SGHTA and CDR2 as FQGNSA. There are 14 residues in the CDR3. Trimming cost V 5 bases and J 5 bases, with 15 bases left between them. CDR3 nucleotides: TGTGCCAGCAGCCCCCCCAGGGGACGGTATGGCTACACCTTC. Translated, it gives CASSPPRGRYGYTF.

The chain is built from TRBV29-1 and TRBJ1-3; 10 nucleotides match TRBD1. V dropped 7 bases and J dropped 0; count of bases not matched to a gene: 12. CDR3 size: 17 residues. Germline assignment: CDR1 SQVTM and CDR2 ANQGSEA. The CDR3 nucleotides are TGCAGCGGGGGGACAGGGGCGCACACGGTCTCTGGAAACACCATATATTTT. Translation gives CSGGTGAHTVSGNTIYF. The whole variable domain, remainder taken from reference TRBV29-1 and TRBJ1-3, is SAVISQKPSRDICQRGTSLTIQCQVDSQVTMMFWYRQQPGQSLTLIATANQGSEATYESGFVIDKFPISRPNLTFSTLTVSNMSPEDSSIYLCSGGTGAHTVSGNTIYFGEGSWLTVV.

Points on this clone: Since a far larger clone is one base different, this is likely a read error. Other DNA sequences from this sample encode an identical CDR3 as well. The genes are TRBV6-1 and TRBJ2-5; a weak D match, TRBD2 (7 bases). Germline assignment: CDR1 MNHNS and CDR2 SASEGT. CDR3 length: 15 residues. In DNA, the CDR3 is TGTGCCAGTAGTGAAGCGGAGGGGGGGTTAGGGACCCAGTACTTC. Residues: CASSEAEGGLGTQYF.

The J gene is TRBJ1-2, the V gene TRBV28, with D perhaps TRBD1 (6 bases). V was cut by 7 bases and J by 8 bases, with 20 bases left in between. Germline CDR1 is MDHEN and CDR2 is SYDVKM. CDR3 length: 14 amino acids. The CDR3 region is CASIPPGTKGGYTF. For the CDR3, the DNA is TGTGCCAGCATCCCGCCGGGGACAAAAGGGGGCTACACCTTC.